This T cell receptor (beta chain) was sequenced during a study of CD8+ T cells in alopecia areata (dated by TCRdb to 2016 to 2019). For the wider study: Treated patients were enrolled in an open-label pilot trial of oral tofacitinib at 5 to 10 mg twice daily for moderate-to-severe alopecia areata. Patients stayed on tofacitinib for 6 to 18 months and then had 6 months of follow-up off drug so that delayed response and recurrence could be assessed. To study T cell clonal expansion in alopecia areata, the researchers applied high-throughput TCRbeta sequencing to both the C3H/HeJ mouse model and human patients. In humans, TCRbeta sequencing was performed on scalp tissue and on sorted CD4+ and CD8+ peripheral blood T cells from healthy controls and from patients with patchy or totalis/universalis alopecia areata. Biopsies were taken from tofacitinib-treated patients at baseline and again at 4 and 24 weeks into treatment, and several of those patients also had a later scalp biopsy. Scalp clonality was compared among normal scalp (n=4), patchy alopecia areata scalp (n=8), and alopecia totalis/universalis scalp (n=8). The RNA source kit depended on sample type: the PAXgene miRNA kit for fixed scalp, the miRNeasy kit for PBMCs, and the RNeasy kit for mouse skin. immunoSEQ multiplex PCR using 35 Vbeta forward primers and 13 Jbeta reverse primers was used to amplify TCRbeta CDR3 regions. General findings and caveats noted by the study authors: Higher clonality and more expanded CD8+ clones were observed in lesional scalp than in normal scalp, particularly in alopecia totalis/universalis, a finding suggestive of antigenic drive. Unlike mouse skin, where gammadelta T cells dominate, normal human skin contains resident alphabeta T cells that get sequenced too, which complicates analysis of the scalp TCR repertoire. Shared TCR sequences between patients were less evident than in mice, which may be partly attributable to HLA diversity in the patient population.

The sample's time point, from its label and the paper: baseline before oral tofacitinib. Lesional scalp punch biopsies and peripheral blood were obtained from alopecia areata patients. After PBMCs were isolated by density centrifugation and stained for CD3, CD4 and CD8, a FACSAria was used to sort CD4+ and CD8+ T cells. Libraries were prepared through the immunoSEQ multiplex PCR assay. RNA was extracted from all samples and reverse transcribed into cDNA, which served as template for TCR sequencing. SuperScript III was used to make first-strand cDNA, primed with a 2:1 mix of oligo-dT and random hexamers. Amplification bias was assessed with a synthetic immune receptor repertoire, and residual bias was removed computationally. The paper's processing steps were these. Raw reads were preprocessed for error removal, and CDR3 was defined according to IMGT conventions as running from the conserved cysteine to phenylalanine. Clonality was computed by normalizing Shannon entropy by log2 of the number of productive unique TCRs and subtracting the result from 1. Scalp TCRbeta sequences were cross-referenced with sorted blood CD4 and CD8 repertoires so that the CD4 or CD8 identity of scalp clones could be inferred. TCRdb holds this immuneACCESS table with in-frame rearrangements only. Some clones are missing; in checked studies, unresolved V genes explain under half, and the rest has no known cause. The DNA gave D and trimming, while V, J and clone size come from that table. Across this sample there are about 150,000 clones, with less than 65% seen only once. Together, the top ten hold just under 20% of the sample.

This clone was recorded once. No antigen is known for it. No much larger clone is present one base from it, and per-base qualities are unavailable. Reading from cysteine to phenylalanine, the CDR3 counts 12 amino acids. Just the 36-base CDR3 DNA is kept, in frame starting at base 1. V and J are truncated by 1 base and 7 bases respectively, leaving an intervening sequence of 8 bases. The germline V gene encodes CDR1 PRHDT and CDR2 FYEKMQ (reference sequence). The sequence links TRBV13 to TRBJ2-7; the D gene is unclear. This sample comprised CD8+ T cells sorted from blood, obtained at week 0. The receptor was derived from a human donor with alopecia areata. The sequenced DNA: TGTGCCAGCAGCTTAGAGTATGGGGAGCAGTACTTC. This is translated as CASSLEYGEQYF.